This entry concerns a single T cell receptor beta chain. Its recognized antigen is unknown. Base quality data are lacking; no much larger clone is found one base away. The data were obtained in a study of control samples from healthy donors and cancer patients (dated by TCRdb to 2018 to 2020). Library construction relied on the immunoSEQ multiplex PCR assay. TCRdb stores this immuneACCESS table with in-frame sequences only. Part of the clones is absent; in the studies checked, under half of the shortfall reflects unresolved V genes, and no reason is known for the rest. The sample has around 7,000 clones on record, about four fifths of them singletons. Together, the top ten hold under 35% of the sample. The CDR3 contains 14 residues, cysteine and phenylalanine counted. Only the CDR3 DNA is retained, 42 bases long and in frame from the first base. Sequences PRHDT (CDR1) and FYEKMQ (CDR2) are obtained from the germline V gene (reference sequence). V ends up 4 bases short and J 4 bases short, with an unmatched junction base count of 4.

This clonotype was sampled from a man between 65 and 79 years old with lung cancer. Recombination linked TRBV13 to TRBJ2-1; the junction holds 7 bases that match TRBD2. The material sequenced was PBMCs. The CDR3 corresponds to CASSSTSPYNEQFF. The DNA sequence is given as TGTGCCAGCAGCTCGACTAGCCCGTACAATGAGCAGTTCTTC.